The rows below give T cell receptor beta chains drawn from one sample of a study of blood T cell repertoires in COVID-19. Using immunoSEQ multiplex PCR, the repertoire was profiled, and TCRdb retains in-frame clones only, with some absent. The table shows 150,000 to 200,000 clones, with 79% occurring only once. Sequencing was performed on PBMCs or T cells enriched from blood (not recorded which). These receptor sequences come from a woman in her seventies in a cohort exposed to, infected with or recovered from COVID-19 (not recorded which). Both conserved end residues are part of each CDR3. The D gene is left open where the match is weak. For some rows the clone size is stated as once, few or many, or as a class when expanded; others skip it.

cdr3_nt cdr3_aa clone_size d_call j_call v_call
TGTGCCAGCAGTGTAGGGACAGACGGGCCCCTCCACTTT CASSVGTDGPLHF few TRBD1 TRBJ1-6 TRBV2
TGTGCCAGCAGAAAAAGCCCGGGACTAGGCCATGAGCAGTTCTTC CASRKSPGLGHEQFF few TRBD2 TRBJ2-1 TRBV28
TGTGCCAGCAGCTTAGGCAGGGCACGGGAGCAGTTCTTC CASSLGRAREQFF - - TRBJ2-1 TRBV7-2
TGTGCCAGCAGTTTTAACAGGGGGCTGGTACAAGAGACCCAGTACTTC CASSFNRGLVQETQYF - TRBD1 TRBJ2-5 TRBV28
TGTGCCAGCAGCGCGGGGACAGGGGGCGTCCAAGAGACCCAGTACTTC CASSAGTGGVQETQYF - TRBD1 TRBJ2-5 TRBV9
TGTGCCAGCAGCCAGGGATTAAGCGGGACGGTAATCTACGAGCAGTACTTC CASSQGLSGTVIYEQYF - TRBD2 TRBJ2-7 TRBV3-1/TRBV3-2
TGTGCCAGCAGCTCTTCCGGGACAGGGGCTAACTATGGCTACACCTTC CASSSSGTGANYGYTF once TRBD1 TRBJ1-2 TRBV7-9
TGCAGCGTTGATCCTAGCAGGGGAGCAGATACGCAGTATTTT CSVDPSRGADTQYF - - TRBJ2-3 TRBV29-1
TGTGCCAGCAGCCTCAACTTACAGGGGGCCCGGGGAGGCTACACCTTC CASSLNLQGARGGYTF - TRBD1 TRBJ1-2 TRBV3-1/TRBV3-2
TGTGCCAGCAGCCGCCTGAGCGGGAGGAGGGAAGAGACCCAGTACTTC CASSRLSGRREETQYF - TRBD2 TRBJ2-5 TRBV7-2
TGCGCCAGCAGCCAAGCTGGAGCCTTAGAGTTTTATAATTCACCCCTCCACTTT CASSQAGALEFYNSPLHF - - TRBJ1-6 TRBV4-1
TGTGCCAGCAGGGACAGTACTAACACTGAAGCTTTCTTT CASRDSTNTEAFF - - TRBJ1-1 TRBV12-3/TRBV12-4
TGTGCCACAGTAGCCTTGGAGGGAGGAGAAGCTTTCTTT CATVALEGGEAFF - - TRBJ1-1 TRBV2
TGTGCCAGCAGCCGAAGGAGTGGGAGGGTGGATGAGCAGTTCTTC CASSRRSGRVDEQFF once TRBD2 TRBJ2-1 TRBV28
TGTGCCACCAGCCTCCGAGGAGGGGTAGCCTACGAGCAGTACTTC CATSLRGGVAYEQYF few - TRBJ2-7 TRBV15
TGTGCCAGCAGCTTACAGGTGAACACTGAAGCTTTCTTT CASSLQVNTEAFF many - TRBJ1-1 TRBV11-1
TGTGCCAGCAGCCCTGACAGCGGGATTGAGCAGTTCTTC CASSPDSGIEQFF few TRBD2 TRBJ2-1 TRBV5-6
TGTGCCAGCAGCTCCGGGACTGGCTCCTACAATGAGCAGTTCTTC CASSSGTGSYNEQFF once - TRBJ2-1 TRBV7-3
TGCGCCAGCAGCCCGGGTCTAGCGGGGGATGAGCAGTTCTTC CASSPGLAGDEQFF - TRBD2 TRBJ2-1 TRBV5-1
TGTGCCAGCAGCAGCTCATTAGGACAGACTGAAGCTTTCTTT CASSSSLGQTEAFF few - TRBJ1-1 TRBV7-2